Each of the 27 T cell receptor beta chains below was sequenced from the same sample in a study of regulatory T cells in long-lasting Graves disease (dated by TCRdb to the early 2020s). The library relied on multiplex PCR. The listed sequencing device is Illumina HiSeq 4000. To build TCR beta libraries, CDR3 regions were amplified by Arm-PCR using iRepertoire HTBI primers. The public reads were reprocessed in TCRdb via fastp at Q25 and MiXCR, keeping in-frame beta chains. Each CDR3 protein appears once, grouped with its most common genes and DNA. The sample table records over 350,000 distinct CDR3 sequences; around 15% of these occur just once. Jointly, the top ten make up over 15% of the sample. The time point label, read with the paper, signifies: newly diagnosed GD, antithyroid drugs for less than 3 months. For both TCR sequencing and RNA sequencing, RNA was extracted from PBMCs in TRIzol. This sample was also put to use in a study of T cells in Graves' hyperthyroidism and ophthalmopathy.

This material consisted of peripheral blood mononuclear cells (PBMCs), taken at new diagnosis, from a patient treated with antithyroid drugs. The receptors were sampled from a woman aged 50 to 65 with Graves disease. Donor details come from another sample of the same person, matched by shared clones.

In its sample, this clonotype was seen many times. This chain connects TRBV27 to TRBJ2-1; D may be TRBD1 or TRBD2 (5 bases each). The germline V and J ends were trimmed by 3 bases and 5 bases, with 11 bases remaining between them. There are 14 residues in the CDR3. Germline lookup yields CDR1 MNHEY and CDR2 SMNVEV (reference sequence). CDR3 DNA sequence: TGTGCCAGCAGTTTCTCGGGACCGGACAATGAGCAGTTCTTC. It yields the protein CASSFSGPDNEQFF.

This clonotype was detected many times. The chain recombines TRBV6-1 with TRBJ2-5; 8 positions agree with TRBD1. CDR3 length: 17 amino acids. Germline loops: CDR1 MNHNS, CDR2 SASEGT. V trimming: 8 bases; J trimming: 2 bases; junction bases outside the gene matches: 16. Here the CDR3 DNA reads TGTGCCAGCGTACCCGGCAGGGGGCGAGGGCTACAAGAGACCCAGTACTTC. Protein sequence: CASVPGRGRGLQETQYF.

At least ten counts were recorded for this clonotype. This chain uses TRBV5-1 with TRBJ2-2, with unresolved D. The ends were cut back, 7 bases at V and 5 bases at J, with 15 bases in the middle. Germline lookup yields CDR1 SGHRS and CDR2 YFSETQ. The CDR3 covers 14 residues. The chain's CDR3 is CASSGQVDTGELFF. In nucleotides, the CDR3 is TGCGCCAGCTCTGGGCAGGTGGATACCGGGGAGCTGTTTTTT.

Worth noting for this clonotype: The likely explanation is a read error, given a far larger clone one base away. The chain is built from TRBV6-2 or TRBV6-3 and TRBJ2-1, with a tentative D call TRBD2 (6 bases). In germline, CDR1 is MNHEY, CDR2 SVGEGT. Trimming cost V 4 bases and J 1 base, with 11 bases left between them. This CDR3 is built from 15 residues. The CDR3 sequence: CASSLTGESYNEQFF. In nucleotides, the CDR3 is TGTGCCAGCAGTTTAACGGGAGAGTCCTACAATGAGCAGTTCTTC.

This clonotype was seen a handful of times. At one end, the junction sequence differs from germline, possibly due to a read error. The V gene is TRBV7-9, the J gene TRBJ2-1, with D uncertain. With the DNA end fitting TRBJ2-5 better, the J assignment may be wrong. Germline V lookup: CDR1 SEHNR, CDR2 FQNEAQ (reference sequence). The CDR3 covers 14 residues. The CDR3 is CASSPPATQETQYF. CDR3 DNA sequence: TGTGCCAGCAGCCCACCGGCGACTCAAGAAACCCAGTACTTC.

This clonotype was observed many times. The chain recombines TRBV24-1 with TRBJ1-2, with D possibly matching TRBD1 (5 bases). V was cut by 3 bases and J by 1 base, with 14 bases left in between. Germline values: CDR1 KGHDR, CDR2 SFDVKD. The CDR3 loop spans 16 amino acids. Here the CDR3 DNA reads TGTGCCACCAGTGATCCGACCGACAGTCTTAACTATGGCTACACCTTC. Protein product: CATSDPTDSLNYGYTF.

The chain joins TRBV6-1 to TRBJ2-1, with a tentative D call TRBD2 (7 bases). This CDR3 region has 15 residues. Germline V gene data show CDR1 as MNHNS and CDR2 as SASEGT. The V end was cut by 6 bases, the J end by 5 bases, with 17 bases between. The CDR3 nucleotides read TGTGCCAGCAGCTCCCTAGGAGGGGGGGACAATGAGCAGTTCTTC. Translating it yields CASSSLGGGDNEQFF.

In its sample, this clonotype was seen many times. J is TRBJ2-3 and V is TRBV2; TRBD1 might be the D (6 bases). The CDR3 covers 16 residues. Germline V gives CDR1 SNHLY, CDR2 FYNNEI. With 6 bases removed from V and 4 bases from J, the gap between germline ends came to 20 bases. In DNA, the CDR3 is TGTGCCAGCAGCGATTTCTCGGGTCAGGGGTCAGATACGCAGTATTTT. Residues: CASSDFSGQGSDTQYF. The full variable domain, completed using reference TRBV2 and TRBJ2-3, is EPEVTQTPSHQVTQMGQEVILRCVPISNHLYFYWYRQILGQKVEFLVSFYNNEISEKSEIFDDQFSVERPDGSNFTLKIRSTKLEDSAMYFCASSDFSGQGSDTQYFGPGTRLTVL.

This rearrangement joins TRBV6-2 or TRBV6-3 to TRBJ2-7; 7 bases agree with TRBD2. This CDR3 is 14 amino acids long. Unmatched junction bases numbered 6, after V lost 4 bases and J lost 3 bases. Germline V gene sequence: CDR1 MNHEY, CDR2 SVGEGT. For the CDR3, the DNA is TGTGCCAGCAGTTCGCATCTAGCGGTCTACGAGCAGTACTTC. Translating it yields CASSSHLAVYEQYF.

This chain uses TRBV30 with TRBJ1-5, with 11 nucleotides matching TRBD1. V trimming: 3 bases; J trimming: 2 bases; junction bases outside the gene matches: 9. Germline V lookup: CDR1 GTSNPN, CDR2 SVGIG (reference sequence). The CDR3 runs 17 residues. CDR3 nucleotide sequence: TGTGCCTGGAGCCCGGGACAGGGGGTGGCGGGCAATCAGCCCCAGCATTTT. Residues: CAWSPGQGVAGNQPQHF.

This clonotype was seen ten or more times. The chain uses TRBV28 and TRBJ2-1; a possible D gene is TRBD2 (7 bases). CDR1 MDHEN and CDR2 SYDVKM come from the germline V gene. V was pared by 5 bases and J by 2 bases, with 13 bases between. The CDR3 length is 15 residues. The CDR3 loop reads CASSLGGLAYNEQFF. The CDR3 DNA is TGTGCCAGCAGTCTCGGGGGGCTAGCCTACAATGAGCAGTTCTTC.

The table lists this clonotype with many counts. The gene calls are TRBV11-2 and TRBJ2-7, with D maybe TRBD1 (6 bases). This CDR3 has 15 residues. V dropped 0 bases and J dropped 3 bases, with 12 bases sitting between them. Per the germline V gene, CDR1 is SGHAT and CDR2 is FQNNGV. CDR3 in DNA: TGTGCCAGCAGCTTAGAGCCGGGACAACTCTACGAGCAGTACTTC. It codes for CASSLEPGQLYEQYF.

Many counts were recorded for this clonotype. The rearrangement joins TRBV7-2 to TRBJ2-1; maybe TRBD2 (6 bases). The germline V gene has CDR1 SGHTA and CDR2 FQGNSA. Trimming stripped 6 bases from V and 7 bases from J, with 16 bases between. CDR3 length: 14 residues. Here the CDR3 reads CASSPGLALNEQFF. CDR3 in DNA: TGTGCCAGCAGTCCGGGACTCGCTTTAAATGAGCAGTTCTTC.

This chain uses TRBV28 with TRBJ1-2, with D unresolved. The CDR3 contains 13 residues. CDR1 and CDR2 (germline): MDHEN, SYDVKM. V dropped 1 base and J dropped 4 bases, with 7 bases sitting between them. The CDR3 bases are TGTGCCAGCAGTTTATTGTCAAGCTATGGCTACACCTTC. This codes for CASSLLSSYGYTF.

This clonotype was seen only a few times. CDR3 nucleotides: TGTGCCAGCAGCCAAGAACAGGGGGTCGATGGCTACACCTTC. Protein: CASSQEQGVDGYTF. J is TRBJ1-2 and V is TRBV16, with 8 positions matching TRBD1. The CDR3 is made up of 14 amino acids. The J segment lost 6 bases and the V segment lost 2 bases, leaving 5 bases of the junction unmatched. Germline-derived CDR1 and CDR2 are KGHSY and FQNENV.

The chain employs TRBV5-4 and TRBJ2-7, with 12 bases fitting TRBD2. The junction had 9 bases not matched to a gene; V was cut back by 3 bases and J by 2 bases. CDR3 length equals 17 residues. Germline V lookup: CDR1 SGHNT, CDR2 YYREEE (reference sequence). In DNA, the CDR3 is TGTGCCAGCAGCTCTTACGGACTAGCGGGACAGACCTACGAGCAGTACTTC. Protein product: CASSSYGLAGQTYEQYF.

This clonotype was found many times. The V and J genes are TRBV6-1 and TRBJ1-6; a weak D match, TRBD1 (6 bases). Germline CDR1 MNHNS, CDR2 SASEGT. The CDR3 is made up of 17 amino acids. Trimming shortened V by 5 bases and J by 8 bases, and 22 bases separated the two germline ends. The CDR3 loop reads CASSLTGGQASDSPLHF. The CDR3 DNA is TGTGCCAGCAGTCTCACCGGGGGGCAGGCGTCTGATTCACCCCTCCACTTT.

This clonotype showed up many times. The gene calls are TRBV7-9 and TRBJ2-7; TRBD2 matches at 11 bases. V lost 5 bases, J lost 8 bases, and 8 bases stayed unmatched. This CDR3 is built from 14 residues. CDR1 SEHNR and CDR2 FQNEAQ come from the germline V gene (reference sequence). The CDR3 here is CASSKLAGDTKQYF. DNA of the CDR3: TGTGCCAGCAGCAAACTAGCGGGAGATACAAAGCAGTACTTC. Complete variable domain (other parts from reference TRBV7-9 and TRBJ2-7): DTGVSQNPRHKITKRGQNVTFRCDPISEHNRLYWYRQTLGQGPEFLTYFQNEAQLEKSRLLSDRFSAERPKGSFSTLEIQRTEQGDSAMYLCASSKLAGDTKQYFGPGTRLTVT.

As regards this clonotype: Germline is not matched at one junction end, which may reflect a read error. This rearrangement joins TRBV27 to TRBJ1-2; D is uncertain. The germline V gene has CDR1 MNHEY and CDR2 SMNVEV (reference sequence). The CDR3 is 12 residues long. CDR3 bases: TGTACCAGCAGTATGGAGGGATTTGGCTACACCTTC. Residues: CTSSMEGFGYTF.

The CDR3 coding sequence is TGCGCCAGCAGCCAAGATCGCTGGACTAGCGGCATCCACACAGATACGCAGTATTTT. Translating it yields CASSQDRWTSGIHTDTQYF. The chain couples TRBV4-1 to TRBJ2-3; 10 bases match TRBD2. The CDR3 contains 19 residues. Per germline, CDR1 MGHRA and CDR2 YSYEKL. Trimming removed 0 bases from V and 2 bases from J; junction bases left unmatched: 11.

The V and J genes are TRBV11-2 and TRBJ2-2, with TRBD2 as a possible D gene (5 bases). Deletions cut 7 bases from V and 2 bases from J, with 17 bases between. The length of the CDR3 is 16 residues. Germline assignment: CDR1 SGHAT and CDR2 FQNNGV. DNA of the CDR3: TGTGCCAGCAACCCGGGGTTAGGGCTCAACACCGGGGAGCTGTTTTTT. It encodes CASNPGLGLNTGELFF. The variable domain in full, completed from reference TRBV11-2 and TRBJ2-2, reads EAGVAQSPRYKIIEKRQSVAFWCNPISGHATLYWYQQILGQGPKLLIQFQNNGVVDDSQLPKDRFSAERLKGVDSTLKIQPAKLEDSAVYLCASNPGLGLNTGELFFGEGSRLTVL.

The V call is TRBV18, the J call TRBJ2-7; D possibly corresponds to TRBD2 (6 bases). Germline CDR1 reads KGHSH; CDR2 reads LQKENI. Deletions cut 2 bases from V and 0 bases from J, with 11 bases between. This CDR3 spans 15 amino acids. The CDR3 loop is CASSPIADLSYEQYF. For the CDR3, the DNA is TGTGCCAGCTCACCAATAGCGGACCTCTCCTACGAGCAGTACTTC.

This clonotype was detected many times. The chain uses TRBV27 and TRBJ1-2; 7 bases map to TRBD1. The CDR3 spans 13 residues. In germline, CDR1 is MNHEY, CDR2 SMNVEV (reference sequence). V shed 5 bases, J shed 6 bases, and the junction held 6 bases outside the gene matches. The CDR3 DNA sequence: TGTGCCAGCAGTAAACAGGGGACCGATGGCTACACCTTC. This gives the protein CASSKQGTDGYTF.

This clonotype was found many times. This chain uses TRBV28 with TRBJ2-5, with D possibly called TRBD1 or TRBD2 (5 bases each). Trimming took 10 bases from V and 2 from J, leaving 17 bases between them. The V gene's germline CDR1 is MDHEN and CDR2 SYDVKM. The CDR3 loop spans 14 amino acids. The CDR3 sequence: CAIQRGPDQETQYF. The CDR3 DNA reads as TGTGCCATACAGAGGGGTCCAGATCAAGAGACCCAGTACTTC. The full variable domain, with the rest looked up from reference TRBV28 and TRBJ2-5, is DVKVTQSSRYLVKRTGEKVFLECVQDMDHENMFWYRQDPGLGLRLIYFSYDVKMKEKGDIPEGYSVSREKKERFSLILESASTNQTSMYLCAIQRGPDQETQYFGPGTRLLVL.

This clonotype showed up many times. CDR3 bases: TGTGCCAGCAGCCAAGAGTCGGGTCACACTGAAGCTTTCTTT. Amino acid sequence: CASSQESGHTEAFF. The chain is built from TRBV3-1 and TRBJ1-1; D is ambiguous. Per the germline V gene, CDR1 is LGHDT and CDR2 is YNNKEL (reference sequence). Trimming removed 0 bases from V and 3 bases from J, with 8 bases in between. This CDR3 spans 14 amino acids.

This clonotype was recorded many times. The genes are TRBV5-1 and TRBJ1-5; 7 bases are shared with TRBD1. J was trimmed by 4 bases and V by 6 bases; bases with no gene match: 10. This CDR3 has 15 residues. The germline gives CDR1 SGHRS, CDR2 YFSETQ. CDR3 in DNA: TGCGCCAGCAAGGGGGCAGGGACGGGGAATCAGCCCCAGCATTTT. Translating it yields CASKGAGTGNQPQHF.

This clonotype was observed a handful of times. This chain links TRBV20-1 with TRBJ2-5, with D perhaps assigned TRBD1 or TRBD2 (5 bases each). This CDR3 is built from 14 residues. Trimming removed 6 bases at V and 5 bases at J, with 19 bases between. Germline CDR1 and CDR2: DFQATT and SNEGSKA (reference sequence). CDR3 in amino acids: CSAPGAGIWETQYF. CDR3 nucleotide sequence: TGCAGTGCGCCCGGGGCAGGGATATGGGAGACCCAGTACTTC.